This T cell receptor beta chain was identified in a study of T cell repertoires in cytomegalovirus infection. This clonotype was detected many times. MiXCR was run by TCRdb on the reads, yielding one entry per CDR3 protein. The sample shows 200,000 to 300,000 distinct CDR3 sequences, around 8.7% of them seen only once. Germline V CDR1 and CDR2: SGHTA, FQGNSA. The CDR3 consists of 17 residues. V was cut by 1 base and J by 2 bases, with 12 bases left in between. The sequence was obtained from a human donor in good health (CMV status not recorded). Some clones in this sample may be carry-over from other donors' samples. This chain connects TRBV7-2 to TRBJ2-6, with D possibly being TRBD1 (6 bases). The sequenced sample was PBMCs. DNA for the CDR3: TGTGCCAGCAGCTTAGGGGGTGGGGGCCCTGGGGCCAACGTCCTGACTTTC. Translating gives CASSLGGGGPGANVLTF.